A single T cell receptor beta chain is shown here with its context. Its antigen remains unknown. This sample stems from a study of cytomegalovirus exposure and HLA in healthy donors. Vbeta (60) and Jbeta (13) primers were used in the PCR. Method: immunoSEQ multiplex PCR; TCRdb's copy keeps in-frame clones and lacks some. The sample holds roughly 190,000 clones. Germline trimming cut 2 bases from V and 5 bases from J; bases unmatched to any gene: 10. The germline V gene encodes CDR1 WNHNN and CDR2 SYGVQD (reference sequence). CDR3 length: 17 amino acids. Study-wide results and limits: Both high specificity and high sensitivity reportedly marked the classifier's diagnosis of cytomegalovirus status. About 90% or about 30% of the time was how often most TCR beta V segments were productive, according to an earlier analysis.

The sequence derives from a man aged 25-45 years in good health and CMV-seronegative. Sequencing was performed on PBMCs. The V and J genes are TRBV10-1 and TRBJ2-3; 10 nucleotides agree with TRBD2. CDR3 nucleotides: TGCGCCAGCAGTGAGCCCATGGCAGCGGGAGGGGGAGATACGCAGTATTTT. Protein: CASSEPMAAGGGDTQYF.